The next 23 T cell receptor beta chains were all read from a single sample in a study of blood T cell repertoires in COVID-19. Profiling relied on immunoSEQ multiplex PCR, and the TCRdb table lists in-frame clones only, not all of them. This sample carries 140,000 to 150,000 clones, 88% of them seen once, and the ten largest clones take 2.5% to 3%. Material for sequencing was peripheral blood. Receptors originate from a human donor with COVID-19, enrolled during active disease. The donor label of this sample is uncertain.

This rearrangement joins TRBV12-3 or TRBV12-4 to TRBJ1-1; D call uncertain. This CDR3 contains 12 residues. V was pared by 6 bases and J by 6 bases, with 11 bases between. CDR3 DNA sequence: TGTGCCAGCAGGCCGGAGAGGGCTGAAGCTTTCTTT. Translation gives CASRPERAEAFF.

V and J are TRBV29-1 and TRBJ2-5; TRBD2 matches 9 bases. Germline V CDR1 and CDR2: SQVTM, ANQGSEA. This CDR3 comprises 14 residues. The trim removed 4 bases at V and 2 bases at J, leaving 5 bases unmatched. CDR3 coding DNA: TGCAGCGTTGTGCTAGCGGGGAAACAAGAGACCCAGTACTTC. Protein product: CSVVLAGKQETQYF.

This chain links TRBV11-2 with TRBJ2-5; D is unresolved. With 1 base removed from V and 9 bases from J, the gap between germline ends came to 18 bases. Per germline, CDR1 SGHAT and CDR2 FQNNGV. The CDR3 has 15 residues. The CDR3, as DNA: TGTGCCAGCAGCTTAGGGGTTGTAGGTCTTCGGGCCCAGTACTTC. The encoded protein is CASSLGVVGLRAQYF.

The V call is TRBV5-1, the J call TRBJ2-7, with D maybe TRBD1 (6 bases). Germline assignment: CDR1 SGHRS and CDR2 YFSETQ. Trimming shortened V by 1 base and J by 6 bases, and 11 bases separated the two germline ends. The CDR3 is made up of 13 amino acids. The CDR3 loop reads CASSLSGTTEQYF. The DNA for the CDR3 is TGCGCCAGCAGCTTGTCAGGGACAACCGAGCAGTACTTC.

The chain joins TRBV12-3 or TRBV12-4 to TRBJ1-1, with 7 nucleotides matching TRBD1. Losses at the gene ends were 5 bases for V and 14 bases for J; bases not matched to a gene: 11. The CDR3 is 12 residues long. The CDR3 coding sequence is TGTGCCAGCAGTAGAAGGGACAGTGACAAGTTCTTT. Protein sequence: CASSRRDSDKFF.

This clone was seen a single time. CDR3 nucleotide sequence: TGTGCCAGCAGTTTCAGGACAGGGGATGGCTACACCTTC. Residues: CASSFRTGDGYTF. The rearrangement uses TRBV6-6 and TRBJ1-2; 9 bases align to TRBD1. The CDR3 length is 13 residues. Germline V lookup: CDR1 MNHNY, CDR2 SVGAGI (reference sequence). The V segment lost 4 bases and the J segment 6 bases; nucleotides outside the gene matches: 3.

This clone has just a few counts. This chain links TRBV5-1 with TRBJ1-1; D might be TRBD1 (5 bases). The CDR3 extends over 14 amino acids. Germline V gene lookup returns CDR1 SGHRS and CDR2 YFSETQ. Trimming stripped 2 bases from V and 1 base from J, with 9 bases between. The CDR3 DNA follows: TGCGCCAGCAGCTTAGGGGATGGGAACACTGAAGCTTTCTTT. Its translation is CASSLGDGNTEAFF.

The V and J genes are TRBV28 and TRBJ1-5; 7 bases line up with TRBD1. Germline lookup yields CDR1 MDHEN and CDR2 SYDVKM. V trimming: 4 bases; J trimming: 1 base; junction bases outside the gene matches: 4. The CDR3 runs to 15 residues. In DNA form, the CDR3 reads TGTGCCAGCAGTTCACCAGGGGGAAGCAATCAGCCCCAGCATTTT. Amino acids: CASSSPGGSNQPQHF.

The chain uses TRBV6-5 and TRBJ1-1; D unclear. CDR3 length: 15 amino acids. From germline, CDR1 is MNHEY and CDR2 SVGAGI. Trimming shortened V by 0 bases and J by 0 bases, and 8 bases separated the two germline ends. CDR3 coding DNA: TGTGCCAGCAGTTACTCTGGAGGGATGAACACTGAAGCTTTCTTT. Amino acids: CASSYSGGMNTEAFF.

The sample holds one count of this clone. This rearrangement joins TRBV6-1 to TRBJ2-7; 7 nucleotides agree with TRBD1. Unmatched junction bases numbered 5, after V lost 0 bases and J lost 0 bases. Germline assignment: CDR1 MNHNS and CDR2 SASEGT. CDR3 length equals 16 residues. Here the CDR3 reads CASSEAGTESSYEQYF. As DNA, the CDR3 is TGTGCCAGCAGTGAAGCCGGGACAGAAAGCTCCTACGAGCAGTACTTC.

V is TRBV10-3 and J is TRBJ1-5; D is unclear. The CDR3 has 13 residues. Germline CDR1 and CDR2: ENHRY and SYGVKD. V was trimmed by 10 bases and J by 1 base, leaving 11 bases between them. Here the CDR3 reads CATNPGSNQPQHF. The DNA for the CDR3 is TGTGCCACCAACCCAGGAAGCAATCAGCCCCAGCATTTT.

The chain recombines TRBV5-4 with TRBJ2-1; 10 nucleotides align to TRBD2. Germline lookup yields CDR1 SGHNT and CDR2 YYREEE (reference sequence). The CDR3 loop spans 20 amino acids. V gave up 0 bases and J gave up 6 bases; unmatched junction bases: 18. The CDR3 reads CASSLGLEGSGRVVRNEQFF. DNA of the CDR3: TGTGCCAGCAGCTTGGGTCTAGAAGGCAGCGGGAGGGTGGTTCGCAATGAGCAGTTCTTC. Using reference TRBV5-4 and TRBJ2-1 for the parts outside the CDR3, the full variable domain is ETGVTQSPTHLIKTRGQQVTLRCSSQSGHNTVSWYQQALGQGPQFIFQYYREEENGRGNFPPRFSGLQFPNYSSELNVNALELDDSALYLCASSLGLEGSGRVVRNEQFFGPGTRLTVL.

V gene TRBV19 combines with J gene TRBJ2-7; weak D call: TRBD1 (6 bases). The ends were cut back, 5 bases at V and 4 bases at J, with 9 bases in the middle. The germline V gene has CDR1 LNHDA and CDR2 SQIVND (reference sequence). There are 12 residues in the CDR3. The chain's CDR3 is CASSFTGYEQYF. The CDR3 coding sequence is TGTGCCAGTAGTTTCACAGGGTACGAGCAGTACTTC.

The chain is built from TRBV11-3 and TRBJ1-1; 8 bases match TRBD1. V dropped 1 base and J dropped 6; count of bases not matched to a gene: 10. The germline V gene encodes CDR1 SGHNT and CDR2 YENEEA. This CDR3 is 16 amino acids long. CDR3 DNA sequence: TGTGCCAGCAGCTTAGCGGGCGGGACAGGTGCTTCTGAAGCTTTCTTT. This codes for CASSLAGGTGASEAFF.

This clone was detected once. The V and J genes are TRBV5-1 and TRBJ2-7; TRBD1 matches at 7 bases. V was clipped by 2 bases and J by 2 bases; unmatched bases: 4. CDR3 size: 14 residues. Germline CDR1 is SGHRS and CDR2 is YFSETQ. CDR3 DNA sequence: TGCGCCAGCAGCTTTAAGGGGGCGACCTACGAGCAGTACTTC. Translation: CASSFKGATYEQYF.

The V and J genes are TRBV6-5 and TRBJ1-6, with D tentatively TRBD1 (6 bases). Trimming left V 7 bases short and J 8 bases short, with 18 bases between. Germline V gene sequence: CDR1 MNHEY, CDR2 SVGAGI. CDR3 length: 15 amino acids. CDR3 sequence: CASTPRTGLDSPLHF. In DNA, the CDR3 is TGTGCCAGCACTCCCCGCACAGGGTTGGATTCACCCCTCCACTTT.

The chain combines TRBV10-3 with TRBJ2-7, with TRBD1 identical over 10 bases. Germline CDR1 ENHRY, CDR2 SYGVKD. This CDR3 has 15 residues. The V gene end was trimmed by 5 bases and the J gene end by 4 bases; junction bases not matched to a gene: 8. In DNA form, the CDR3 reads TGTGCCATCAGTACCCCGGGACAGGGGAGATACGAGCAGTACTTC. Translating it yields CAISTPGQGRYEQYF.

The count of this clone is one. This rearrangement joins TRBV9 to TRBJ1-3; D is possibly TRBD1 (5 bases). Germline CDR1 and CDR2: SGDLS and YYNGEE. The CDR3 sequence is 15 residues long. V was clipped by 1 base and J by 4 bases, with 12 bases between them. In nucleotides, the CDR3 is TGTGCCAGCAGCGTAACCGACAGTGTCGGAAACACCATATATTTT. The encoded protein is CASSVTDSVGNTIYF.

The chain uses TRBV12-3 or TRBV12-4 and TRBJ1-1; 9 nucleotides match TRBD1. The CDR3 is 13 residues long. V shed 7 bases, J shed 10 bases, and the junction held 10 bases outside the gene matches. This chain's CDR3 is CASTTTGQGGAFF. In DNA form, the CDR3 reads TGTGCCAGCACTACTACGGGACAGGGAGGAGCTTTCTTT.

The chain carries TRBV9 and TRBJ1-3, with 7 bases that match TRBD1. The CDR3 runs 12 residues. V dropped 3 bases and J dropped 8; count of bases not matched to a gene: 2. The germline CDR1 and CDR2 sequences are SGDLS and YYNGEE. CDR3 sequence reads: CASSAQGDTIYF. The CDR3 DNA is TGTGCCAGCAGCGCTCAGGGGGACACCATATATTTT. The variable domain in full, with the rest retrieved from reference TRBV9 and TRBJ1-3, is DSGVTQTPKHLITATGQRVTLRCSPRSGDLSVYWYQQSLDQGLQFLIQYYNGEERAKGNILERFSAQQFPDLHSELNLSSLELGDSALYFCASSAQGDTIYFGEGSWLTVV.

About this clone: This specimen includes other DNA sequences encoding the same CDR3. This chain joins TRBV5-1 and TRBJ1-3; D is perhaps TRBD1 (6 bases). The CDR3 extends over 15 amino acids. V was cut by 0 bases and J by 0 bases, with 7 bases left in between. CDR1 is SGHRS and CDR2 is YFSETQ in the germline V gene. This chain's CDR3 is CASSLGQASGNTIYF. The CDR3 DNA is TGCGCCAGCAGCTTGGGACAGGCCTCTGGAAACACCATATATTTT.

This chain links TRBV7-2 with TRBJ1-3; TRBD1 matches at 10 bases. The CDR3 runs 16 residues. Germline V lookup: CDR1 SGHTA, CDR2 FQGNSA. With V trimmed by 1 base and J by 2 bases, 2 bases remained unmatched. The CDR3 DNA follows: TGTGCCAGCAGCTTAGTCGGGACAGGGGCTGGAAACACCATATATTTT. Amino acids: CASSLVGTGAGNTIYF.

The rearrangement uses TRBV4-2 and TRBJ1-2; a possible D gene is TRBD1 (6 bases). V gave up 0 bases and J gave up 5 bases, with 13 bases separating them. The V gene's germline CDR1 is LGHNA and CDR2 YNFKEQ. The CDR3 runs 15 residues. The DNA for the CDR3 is TGTGCCAGCAGCCAAGATGGAGGACAGAGTTATGGCTACACCTTC. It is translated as CASSQDGGQSYGYTF.